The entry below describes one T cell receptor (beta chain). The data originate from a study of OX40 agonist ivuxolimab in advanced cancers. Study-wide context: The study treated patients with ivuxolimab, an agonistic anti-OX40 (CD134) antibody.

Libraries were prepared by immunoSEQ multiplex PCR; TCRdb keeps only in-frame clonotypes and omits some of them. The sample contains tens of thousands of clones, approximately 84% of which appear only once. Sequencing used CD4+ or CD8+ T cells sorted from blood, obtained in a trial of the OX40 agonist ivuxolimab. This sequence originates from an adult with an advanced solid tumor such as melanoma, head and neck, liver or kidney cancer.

In nucleotides, the CDR3 is TGTGCCAGCAGCTTTGACGGGCGGAATGAAAAACTGTTTTTT. Its protein product is CASSFDGRNEKLFF. This chain joins TRBV11-2 and TRBJ1-4; D remains unclear. Germline loops: CDR1 SGHAT, CDR2 FQNNGV. Trimming took off 3 bases at V and 5 bases at J, with 10 bases between the two ends. CDR3 length: 14 residues.